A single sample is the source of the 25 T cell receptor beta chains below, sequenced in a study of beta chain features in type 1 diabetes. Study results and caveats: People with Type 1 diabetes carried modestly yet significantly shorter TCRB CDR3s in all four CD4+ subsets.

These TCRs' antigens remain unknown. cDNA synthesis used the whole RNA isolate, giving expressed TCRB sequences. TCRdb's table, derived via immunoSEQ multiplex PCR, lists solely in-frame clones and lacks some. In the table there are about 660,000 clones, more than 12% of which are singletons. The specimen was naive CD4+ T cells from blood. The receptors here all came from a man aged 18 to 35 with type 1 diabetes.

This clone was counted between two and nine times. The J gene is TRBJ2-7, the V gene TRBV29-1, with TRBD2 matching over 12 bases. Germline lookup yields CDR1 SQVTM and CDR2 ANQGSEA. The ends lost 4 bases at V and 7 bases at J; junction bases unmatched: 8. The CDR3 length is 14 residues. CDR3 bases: TGCAGCGTTGGTGGACTAGCGGGGAATTGGGAGCAGTACTTC. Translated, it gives CSVGGLAGNWEQYF.

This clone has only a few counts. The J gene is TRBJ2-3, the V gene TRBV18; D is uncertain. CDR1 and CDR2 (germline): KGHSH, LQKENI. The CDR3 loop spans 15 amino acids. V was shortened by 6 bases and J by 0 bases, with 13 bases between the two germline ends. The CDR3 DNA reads TGTGCCAGCTCCCGGGCTTACACCAGCACAGATACGCAGTATTTT. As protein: CASSRAYTSTDTQYF. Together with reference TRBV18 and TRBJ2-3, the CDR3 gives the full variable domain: NAGVMQNPRHLVRRRGQEARLRCSPMKGHSHVYWYRQLPEEGLKFMVYLQKENIIDESGMPKERFSAEFPKEGPSILRIQQVVRGDSAAYFCASSRAYTSTDTQYFGPGTRLTVL.

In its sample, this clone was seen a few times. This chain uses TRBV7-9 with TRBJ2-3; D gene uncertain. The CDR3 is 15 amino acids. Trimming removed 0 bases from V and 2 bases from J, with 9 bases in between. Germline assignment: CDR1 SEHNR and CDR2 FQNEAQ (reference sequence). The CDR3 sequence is CASSLAVGNTDTQYF. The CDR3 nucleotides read TGTGCCAGCAGCTTAGCAGTGGGCAACACAGATACGCAGTATTTT.

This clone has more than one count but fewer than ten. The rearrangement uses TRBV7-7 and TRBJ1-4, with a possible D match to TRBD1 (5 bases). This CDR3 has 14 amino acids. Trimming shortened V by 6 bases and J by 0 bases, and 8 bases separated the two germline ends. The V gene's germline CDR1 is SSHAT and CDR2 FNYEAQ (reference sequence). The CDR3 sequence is CASSTRATNEKLFF. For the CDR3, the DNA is TGTGCCAGCAGTACCAGGGCAACTAATGAAAAACTGTTTTTT.

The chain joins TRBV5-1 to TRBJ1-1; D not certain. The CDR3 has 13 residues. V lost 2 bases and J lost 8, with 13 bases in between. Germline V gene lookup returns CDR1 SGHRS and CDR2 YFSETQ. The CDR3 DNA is TGCGCCAGCAGCTTCTCCAGCAGTACGGAAGCTTTCTTT. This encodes CASSFSSSTEAFF.

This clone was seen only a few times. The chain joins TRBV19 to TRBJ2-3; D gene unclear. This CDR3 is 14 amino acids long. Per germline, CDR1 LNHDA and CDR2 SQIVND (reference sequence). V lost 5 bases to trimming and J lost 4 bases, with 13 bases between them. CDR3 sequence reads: CASSSGDGADTQYF. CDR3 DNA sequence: TGTGCCAGTAGTTCCGGAGACGGAGCAGATACGCAGTATTTT. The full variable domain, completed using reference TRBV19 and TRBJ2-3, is DGGITQSPKYLFRKEGQNVTLSCEQNLNHDAMYWYRQDPGQGLRLIYYSQIVNDFQKGDIAEGYSVSREKKESFPLTVTSAQKNPTAFYLCASSSGDGADTQYFGPGTRLTVL.

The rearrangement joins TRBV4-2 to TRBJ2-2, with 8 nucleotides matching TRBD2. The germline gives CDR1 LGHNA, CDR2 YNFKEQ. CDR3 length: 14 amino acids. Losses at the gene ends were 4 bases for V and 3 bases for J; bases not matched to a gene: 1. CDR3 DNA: TGTGCCAGCAGCCCGGGGGGGCACACCGGGGAGCTGTTTTTT. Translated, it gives CASSPGGHTGELFF.

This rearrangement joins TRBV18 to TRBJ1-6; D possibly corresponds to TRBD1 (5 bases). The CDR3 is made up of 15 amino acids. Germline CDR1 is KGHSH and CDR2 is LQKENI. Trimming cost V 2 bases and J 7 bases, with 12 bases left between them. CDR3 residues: CASSPTGTGNSPLHF. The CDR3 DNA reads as TGTGCCAGCTCACCAACCGGGACGGGGAATTCACCCCTCCACTTT.

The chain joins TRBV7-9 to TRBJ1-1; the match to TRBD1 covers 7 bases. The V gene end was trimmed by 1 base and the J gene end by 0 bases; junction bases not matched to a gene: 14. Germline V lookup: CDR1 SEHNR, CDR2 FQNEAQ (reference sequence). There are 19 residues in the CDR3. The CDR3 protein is CASSLETGAGRFMNTEAFF. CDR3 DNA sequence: TGTGCCAGCAGCTTAGAAACAGGGGCAGGGAGATTCATGAACACTGAAGCTTTCTTT.

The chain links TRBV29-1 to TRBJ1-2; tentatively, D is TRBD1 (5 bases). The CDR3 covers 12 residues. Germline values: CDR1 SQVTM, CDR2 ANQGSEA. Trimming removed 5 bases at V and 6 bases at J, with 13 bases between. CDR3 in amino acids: CSVPNGTNGYTF. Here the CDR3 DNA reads TGCAGCGTTCCAAACGGGACCAATGGCTACACCTTC.

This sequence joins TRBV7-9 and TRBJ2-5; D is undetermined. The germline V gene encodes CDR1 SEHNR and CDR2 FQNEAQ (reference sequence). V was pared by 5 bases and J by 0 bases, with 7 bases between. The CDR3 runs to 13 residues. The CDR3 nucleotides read TGTGCCAGCAGCAGTAACTACCAAGAGACCCAGTACTTC. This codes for CASSSNYQETQYF.

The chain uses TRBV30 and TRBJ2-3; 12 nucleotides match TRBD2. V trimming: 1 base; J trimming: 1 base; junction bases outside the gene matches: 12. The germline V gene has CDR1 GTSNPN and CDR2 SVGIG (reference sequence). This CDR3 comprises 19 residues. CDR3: CAWSASAMTSGSGTDTQYF. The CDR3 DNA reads TGTGCCTGGAGTGCTTCAGCAATGACTAGCGGGAGTGGCACAGATACGCAGTATTTT.

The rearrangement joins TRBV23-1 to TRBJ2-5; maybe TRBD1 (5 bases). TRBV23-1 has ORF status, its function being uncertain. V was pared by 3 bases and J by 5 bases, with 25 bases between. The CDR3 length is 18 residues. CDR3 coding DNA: TGCGCCAGCAGTCACCCCGTGGCAAGGGGCGCGGATGTGGAGACCCAGTACTTC. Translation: CASSHPVARGADVETQYF.

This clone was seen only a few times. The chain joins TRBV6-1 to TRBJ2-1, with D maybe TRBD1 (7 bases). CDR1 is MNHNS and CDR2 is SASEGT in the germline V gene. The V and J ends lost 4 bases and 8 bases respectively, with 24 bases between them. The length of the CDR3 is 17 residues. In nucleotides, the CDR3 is TGTGCCAGCAGTGCCATGACAGGGAGGAGACTGTACGATGAGCAGTTCTTC. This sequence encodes CASSAMTGRRLYDEQFF.

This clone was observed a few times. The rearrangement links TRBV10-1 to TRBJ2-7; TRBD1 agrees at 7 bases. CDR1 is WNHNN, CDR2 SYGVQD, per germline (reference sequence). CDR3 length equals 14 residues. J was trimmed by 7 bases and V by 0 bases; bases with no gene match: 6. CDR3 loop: CASSESDRMGEQYF. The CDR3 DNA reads TGCGCCAGCAGTGAGTCGGACAGGATGGGAGAGCAGTACTTC.

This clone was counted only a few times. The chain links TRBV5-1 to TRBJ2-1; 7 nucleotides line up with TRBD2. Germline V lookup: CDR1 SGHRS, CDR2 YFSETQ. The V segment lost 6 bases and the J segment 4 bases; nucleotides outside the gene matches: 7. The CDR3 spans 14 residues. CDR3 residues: CASTGLAAYNEQFF. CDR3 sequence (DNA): TGCGCCAGCACAGGCCTAGCGGCATACAATGAGCAGTTCTTC.

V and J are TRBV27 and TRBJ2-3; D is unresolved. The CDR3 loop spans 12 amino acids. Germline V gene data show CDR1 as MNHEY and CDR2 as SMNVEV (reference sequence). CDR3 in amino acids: CRHRALPDTQYF. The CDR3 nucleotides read TGTCGCCACAGAGCCCTGCCAGATACGCAGTATTTT.

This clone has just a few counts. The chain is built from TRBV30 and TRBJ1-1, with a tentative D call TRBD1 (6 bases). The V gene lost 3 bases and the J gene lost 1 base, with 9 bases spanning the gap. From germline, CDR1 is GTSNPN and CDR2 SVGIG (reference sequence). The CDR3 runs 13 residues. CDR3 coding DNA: TGTGCCTGGAGACCACAGGGGAACACTGAAGCTTTCTTT. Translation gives CAWRPQGNTEAFF.

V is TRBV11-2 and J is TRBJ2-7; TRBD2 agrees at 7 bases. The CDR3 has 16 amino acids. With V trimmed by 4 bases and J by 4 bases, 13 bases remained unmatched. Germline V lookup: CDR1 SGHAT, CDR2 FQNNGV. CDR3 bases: TGTGCCAGCAGCTCCACTACGGGGGGATGGTTTTACGAGCAGTACTTC. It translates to CASSSTTGGWFYEQYF.

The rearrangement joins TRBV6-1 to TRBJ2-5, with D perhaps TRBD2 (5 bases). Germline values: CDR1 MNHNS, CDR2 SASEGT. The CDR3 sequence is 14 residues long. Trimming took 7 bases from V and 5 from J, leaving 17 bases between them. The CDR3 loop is CASMETNRRETQYF. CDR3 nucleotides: TGTGCCAGCATGGAGACTAACCGACGGGAGACCCAGTACTTC.

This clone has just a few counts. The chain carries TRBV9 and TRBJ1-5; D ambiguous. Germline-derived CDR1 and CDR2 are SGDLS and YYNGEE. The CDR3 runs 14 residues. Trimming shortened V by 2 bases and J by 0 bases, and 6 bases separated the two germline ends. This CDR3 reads CASSVGLSNQPQHF. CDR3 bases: TGTGCCAGCAGCGTGGGCCTTAGCAATCAGCCCCAGCATTTT.

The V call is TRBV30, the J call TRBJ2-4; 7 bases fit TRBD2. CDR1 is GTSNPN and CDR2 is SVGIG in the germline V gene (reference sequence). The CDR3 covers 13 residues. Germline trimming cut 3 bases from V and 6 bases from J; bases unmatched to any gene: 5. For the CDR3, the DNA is TGTGCCTGGAGCGGACTAGAAACAAACATTCAGTACTTC. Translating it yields CAWSGLETNIQYF.

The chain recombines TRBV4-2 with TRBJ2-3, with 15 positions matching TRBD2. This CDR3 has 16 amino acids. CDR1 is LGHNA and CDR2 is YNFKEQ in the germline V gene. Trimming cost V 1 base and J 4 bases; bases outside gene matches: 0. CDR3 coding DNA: TGTGCCAGCAGCCAAGGGACTAGCGGGGGGGCAGATACGCAGTATTTT. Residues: CASSQGTSGGADTQYF.

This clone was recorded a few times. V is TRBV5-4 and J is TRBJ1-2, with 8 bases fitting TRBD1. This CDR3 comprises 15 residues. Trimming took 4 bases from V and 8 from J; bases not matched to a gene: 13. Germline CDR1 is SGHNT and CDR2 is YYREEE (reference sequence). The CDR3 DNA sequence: TGTGCCAGCAGCCCGCCGAGGCAGGGGGCGTTGGGCTACACCTTC. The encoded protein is CASSPPRQGALGYTF.

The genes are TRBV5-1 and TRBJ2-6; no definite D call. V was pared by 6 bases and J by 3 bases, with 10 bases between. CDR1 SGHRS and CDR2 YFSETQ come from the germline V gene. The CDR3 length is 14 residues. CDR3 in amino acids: CASKALSGANVLTF. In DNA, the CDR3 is TGCGCCAGCAAAGCACTGAGTGGGGCCAACGTCCTGACTTTC.